This TCR beta chain stems from a study of T cell responses to AZD1222 COVID-19 vaccine. This clone came up once. Data came from immunoSEQ multiplex PCR; TCRdb stores just in-frame clones and leaves some out. The sample shows 110,000 to 150,000 clones, about 89% of them seen only once. The receptor comes from an adult in good health. The sample was peripheral blood, taken on day 0 of AZD1222 vaccination.

CDR3 nucleotides: TGTGCCAGCAGCTCCCGGCGGAGTAAAGATACGCAGTATTTT. As protein: CASSSRRSKDTQYF. The J gene is TRBJ2-3, the V gene TRBV7-2; unclear D gene. V lost 4 bases and J lost 5, with 13 bases in between. CDR3 length equals 14 residues. Germline CDR1 is SGHTA and CDR2 is FQGNSA. The full variable domain, in which reference TRBV7-2 and TRBJ2-3 provide the parts outside the CDR3, is GAGVSQSPSNKVTEKGKDVELRCDPISGHTALYWYRQSLGQGLEFLIYFQGNSAPDKSGLPSDRFSAERTGGSVSTLTIQRTQQEDSAVYLCASSSRRSKDTQYFGPGTRLTVL.